The present T cell receptor beta chain was sequenced within a study of cytomegalovirus exposure and HLA in healthy donors. Amplification used 60 Vbeta primers and 13 Jbeta primers. Libraries were prepared by immunoSEQ multiplex PCR; TCRdb keeps only in-frame clonotypes and omits some of them. The sample includes roughly 280,000 clones, just over 70% of them seen just once. Germline lookup yields CDR1 KGHSH and CDR2 LQKENI. CDR3 size: 14 residues. V was cut by 2 bases and J by 3 bases, with 10 bases left in between. The specimen was PBMCs. J is TRBJ1-2 and V is TRBV18; D remains ambiguous. The clonotype was recovered from a female donor in good health and CMV-seronegative. The CDR3 coding sequence is TGTGCCAGCTCACCAGAGGGCTTTGACTATGGCTACACCTTC. It specifies CASSPEGFDYGYTF. Variable domain in full (rest from reference TRBV18 and TRBJ1-2): NAGVMQNPRHLVRRRGQEARLRCSPMKGHSHVYWYRQLPEEGLKFMVYLQKENIIDESGMPKERFSAEFPKEGPSILRIQQVVRGDSAAYFCASSPEGFDYGYTFGSGTRLTVV.